This entry describes one T cell receptor beta chain. This entry comes from a study of blood T cell repertoires in COVID-19. Overall study context: From the United States, Italy and Spain came samples of acute and convalescent COVID-19.

Original handling: Estimation of nucleated cell counts relied on the amplification of reference gene primers. The assay was immunoSEQ multiplex PCR, and TCRdb's table has in-frame clones only and misses some. Clone size and the V and J calls come from that table; the DNA yielded D and trimming. The sample lists around 33,000 clones; roughly 80% were seen once. The CDR3 extends over 15 amino acids. V was shortened by 3 bases and J by 1 base, with 11 bases between the two germline ends. Germline assignment: CDR1 SNHLY and CDR2 FYNNEI. The V and J genes are TRBV2 and TRBJ2-3; tentative D call: TRBD2 (5 bases). The sequenced sample was peripheral blood. The origin of this receptor is an elderly man with active or convalescent COVID-19. CDR3 protein: CASSDGLEGTDTQYF. CDR3 nucleotides: TGTGCCAGCAGTGATGGGTTGGAGGGCACAGATACGCAGTATTTT.